A single T cell receptor (beta chain) is shown here with its context. Germline values: CDR1 MDHEN, CDR2 SYDVKM. The CDR3 has 15 residues. V shed 6 bases, J shed 2 bases, and the junction held 9 bases outside the gene matches. Data came from immunoSEQ multiplex PCR; TCRdb stores just in-frame clones and leaves some out. The data contain around 68,000 clones, about 89% of them singletons. This sample was included in a study of OX40 agonist ivuxolimab in advanced cancers. This rearrangement joins TRBV28 to TRBJ2-7, with TRBD1 matching 8 bases. Sequences were derived from CD4+ or CD8+ T cells sorted from blood, sampled in a trial of the OX40 agonist ivuxolimab. The receptor was derived from an adult with an advanced solid tumor such as melanoma, head and neck, liver or kidney cancer. As DNA, the CDR3 is TGTGCCAGCAGCCGAGCAGGGGGCCCTACCTACGAGCAGTACTTC. Its protein product is CASSRAGGPTYEQYF.